Given below is one T cell receptor beta chain in context. The antigen it recognizes is unknown. No qualities accompany the bases; no much larger clone lies one base away. CDR1 is given as LGHDT and CDR2 as YNNKEL, both from the germline V gene (reference sequence). Including cysteine and phenylalanine, the CDR3 has 11 amino acids. Of all the DNA, just the CDR3 is kept, 33 bases in frame from base 1. The junction shows trimming of 6 bases on V and 8 bases on J, plus 9 bases between the germline ends. Whole blood was collected in K2EDTA tubes by collaborating institutions according to the institutions' own protocols. For TCRbeta analysis, collaborator samples were shipped as frozen whole blood, as isolated PBMCs, or as DNA extracted from either sample type. TCRbeta CDR3 regions were amplified from genomic DNA using the immunoSEQ Assay, a bias-controlled multiplex PCR. As for the authors' bioinformatics: The number of nucleated cells in each sample was estimated from the amplification of reference gene primers within the assay. To quantify the absolute abundance of each unique TCRbeta CDR3 rearrangement, sequence reads were collapsed and filtered. For each sample, productive Simpson clonality was calculated as the square root of Simpson's diversity index across productive rearrangements. This is the immuneACCESS table as TCRdb keeps it, with only in-frame sequences that have V and J called. A part of the clones is gone; compared with another copy, unresolved V genes explain less than half, and the rest is unexplained. D and trimming come from the DNA, and the V and J calls and clone size come from that table. Counted in this sample were approximately 100,000 clones; around nine tenths of them appeared once. 5.7% of the sample rests with the top ten.

The data belong to a study of blood T cell repertoires in COVID-19 (dated by TCRdb to 2019 to 2021). Context from the whole study: The collaborator samples originated in the United States, Italy and Spain and spanned the acute and convalescent phases of COVID-19. Nearly every sample came with metadata listing a de-identified subject ID, COVID-19 status, age in years and sex. The prospective study material was composed of cDNA or gDNA derived from T cells, B-cell-depleted T cells, or PBMCs. The repertoires were made available in a free public database intended to serve as a resource for research on the immune response to SARS-CoV-2. HLA class I and class II types, where available, came from metadata supplied by the sample provider rather than from assay-based typing. Samples were obtained from the ongoing ImmuneRACE study (first 160 participants) and from roughly 1,300 subjects provided by 6 global collaborators. Deeply sampled blood TCRbeta repertoires from subjects exposed to, actively infected with, or recovered from COVID-19 were included in the dataset.

Study-level results and caveats: The quantity of clinical and demographic metadata differed by source and by participant and was supplied without curation.

The V and J genes are TRBV3-1 (or the pseudogene TRBV3-2) and TRBJ2-3; the D gene is perhaps TRBD2, on 5 matching bases. Sequencing input: peripheral blood. The origin of this receptor is a man aged 65 to 85 with acute or convalescent COVID-19. The nucleotide sequence reads TGTGCCAGCAGACAAAGCGGTACGCAGTATTTT. This yields the protein CASRQSGTQYF.